The 10 T cell receptor beta chains listed next were all sequenced from one sample in a study of Graves' ophthalmopathy and Graves' hyperthyroidism. The study amplified TCR beta CDR3 regions using RNA transcripts. An opening RT-PCR round employed HTBI primers and preceded a second-round multiplex PCR. TCRdb called the multiplex PCR reads again in MiXCR, with one record for every CDR3 protein. The sample contains roughly 420,000 distinct CDR3 sequences, around a fifth of which appear only once. The sequencing input was peripheral blood. These receptors originate from a woman between 18 and 30 years old with stable Graves' hyperthyroidism.

The chain joins TRBV12-3 or TRBV12-4 to TRBJ2-5, with D maybe TRBD1 (6 bases). V dropped 6 bases and J dropped 5 bases, with 13 bases sitting between them. The CDR3 loop spans 13 amino acids. The CDR3 region has the DNA TGTGCCAGCAGGCAGGGGTCGGGGGAGACCCAGTACTTC. It is translated as CASRQGSGETQYF.

This clonotype has at least ten counts. The chain links TRBV28 to TRBJ1-5; D is possibly TRBD1 (6 bases). Germline-derived CDR1 and CDR2 are MDHEN and SYDVKM. This CDR3 has 13 residues. V shed 6 bases and J shed 3 bases, with 9 bases lying between them. The CDR3 nucleotides are TGTGCCAGCAGCGGACAGATCAATCAGCCCCAGCATTTT. Its translation: CASSGQINQPQHF.

The chain uses TRBV27 and TRBJ2-5, with D perhaps TRBD2 (6 bases). CDR1 is MNHEY, CDR2 SMNVEV, per germline (reference sequence). V dropped 1 base and J dropped 4 bases, with 13 bases sitting between them. The CDR3 spans 15 residues. The CDR3 loop is CASSLFGGVLETQYF. The CDR3 DNA is TGTGCCAGCAGTTTATTCGGGGGAGTCTTAGAGACCCAGTACTTC.

This clonotype was picked up a small number of times. The chain is built from TRBV5-1 and TRBJ2-7; D is uncertain. V dropped 0 bases and J dropped 7 bases, with 8 bases sitting between them. The CDR3 sequence is 12 residues long. The V gene's germline CDR1 is SGHRS and CDR2 YFSETQ. The CDR3 nucleotides are TGCGCCAGCAGCTTGGACTACGGAGAGCAGTACTTC. Protein: CASSLDYGEQYF.

This clonotype was seen at least ten times. V gene TRBV6-1 combines with J gene TRBJ1-5, with a weak D call TRBD1 (5 bases). This CDR3 region has 15 residues. Germline V gene sequence: CDR1 MNHNS, CDR2 SASEGT. V gave up 7 bases and J gave up 2 bases, with 15 bases separating them. This CDR3 is CASKLPGIRNQPQHF. CDR3 in DNA: TGTGCCAGCAAACTCCCAGGGATCCGCAATCAGCCCCAGCATTTT.

This clonotype was seen repeatedly, ten times or more. This chain joins TRBV15 and TRBJ2-6; D gene unclear. Trimming removed 6 bases from V and 4 bases from J, with 13 bases in between. The germline V gene has CDR1 LNHNV and CDR2 YYDKDF (reference sequence). The CDR3 has 15 amino acids. CDR3 sequence: CATRGTNPGANVLTF. The CDR3 DNA reads as TGTGCCACCAGGGGTACAAACCCCGGGGCCAACGTCCTGACTTTC. The whole variable domain, filled in from reference TRBV15 and TRBJ2-6, reads DAMVIQNPRYQVTQFGKPVTLSCSQTLNHNVMYWYQQKSSQAPKLLFHYYDKDFNNEADTPDNFQSRRPNTSFCFLDIRSPGLGDTAMYLCATRGTNPGANVLTFGAGSRLTVL.

The rearrangement joins TRBV30 to TRBJ1-1, with D hard to call. The CDR3 is made up of 12 amino acids. Between the trimmed V and J ends, which lost 4 bases and 2 bases, there was a span of 8 bases. The germline gives CDR1 GTSNPN, CDR2 SVGIG (reference sequence). The CDR3 sequence: CAWNRDNTEAFF. Here the CDR3 DNA reads TGTGCCTGGAATCGAGATAACACTGAAGCTTTCTTT.

This clonotype occurred a few times. The chain joins TRBV28 to TRBJ2-7, with 8 bases identical to TRBD1. The V gene's germline CDR1 is MDHEN and CDR2 SYDVKM. The CDR3 contains 15 residues. The V segment lost 8 bases and the J segment 0 bases; nucleotides outside the gene matches: 9. The CDR3: CASGKPGQDSYEQYF. The CDR3 DNA sequence: TGTGCCAGCGGAAAACCGGGACAGGACTCCTACGAGCAGTACTTC.

Many counts were recorded for this clonotype. The chain couples TRBV6-5 to TRBJ2-7; 11 positions agree with TRBD2. The CDR3 length is 17 residues. J was trimmed by 2 bases and V by 2 bases; bases with no gene match: 8. Per germline, CDR1 MNHEY and CDR2 SVGAGI. The CDR3 is CASSYDPLAGGTYEQYF. CDR3 nucleotide sequence: TGTGCCAGCAGTTACGACCCGCTAGCGGGAGGAACCTACGAGCAGTACTTC.

The chain recombines TRBV3-1 with TRBJ2-7; D is unresolved. V gave up 1 base and J gave up 2 bases, with 12 bases separating them. CDR3 length: 15 residues. CDR1 and CDR2 from the germline V gene are LGHDT and YNNKEL (reference sequence). The CDR3 DNA reads TGTGCCAGCAGCCAAGGGGTTGGGCCGACCTACGAGCAGTACTTC. This sequence encodes CASSQGVGPTYEQYF.